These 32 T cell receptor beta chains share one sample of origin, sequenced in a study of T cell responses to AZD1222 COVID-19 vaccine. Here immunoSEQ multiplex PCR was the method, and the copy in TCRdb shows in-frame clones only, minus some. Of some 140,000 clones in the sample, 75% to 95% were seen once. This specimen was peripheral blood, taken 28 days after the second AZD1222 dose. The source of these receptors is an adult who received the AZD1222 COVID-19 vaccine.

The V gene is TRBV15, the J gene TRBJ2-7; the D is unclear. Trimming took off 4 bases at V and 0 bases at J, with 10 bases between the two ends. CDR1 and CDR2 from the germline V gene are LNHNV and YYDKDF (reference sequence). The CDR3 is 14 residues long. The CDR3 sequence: CATSTDTHSYEQYF. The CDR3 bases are TGTGCCACCAGCACCGACACCCACTCCTACGAGCAGTACTTC.

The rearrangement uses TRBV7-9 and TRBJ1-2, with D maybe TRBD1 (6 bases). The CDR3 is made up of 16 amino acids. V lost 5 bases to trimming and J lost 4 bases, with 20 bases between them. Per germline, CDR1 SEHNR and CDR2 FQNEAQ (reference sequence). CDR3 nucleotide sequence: TGTGCCAGCAGCCCTAGACAGGCGCCCTCAATCTATGGCTACACCTTC. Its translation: CASSPRQAPSIYGYTF.

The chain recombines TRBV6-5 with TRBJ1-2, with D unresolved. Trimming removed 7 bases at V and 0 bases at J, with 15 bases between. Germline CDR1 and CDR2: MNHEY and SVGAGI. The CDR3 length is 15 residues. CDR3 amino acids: CASMSRGQANYGYTF. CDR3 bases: TGTGCCAGCATGTCTCGAGGTCAAGCTAACTATGGCTACACCTTC.

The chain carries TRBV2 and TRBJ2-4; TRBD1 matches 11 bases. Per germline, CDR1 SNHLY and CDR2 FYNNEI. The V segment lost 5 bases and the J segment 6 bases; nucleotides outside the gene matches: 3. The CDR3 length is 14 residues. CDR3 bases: TGTGCCAGCAGTTTGGGACAGGGGGTAAACATTCAGTACTTC. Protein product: CASSLGQGVNIQYF.

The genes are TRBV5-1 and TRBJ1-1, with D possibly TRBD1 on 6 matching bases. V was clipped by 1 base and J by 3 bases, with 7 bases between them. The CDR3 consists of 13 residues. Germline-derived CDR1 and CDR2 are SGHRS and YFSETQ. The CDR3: CASSLKGDTEAFF. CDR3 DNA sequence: TGCGCCAGCAGCTTGAAGGGGGACACTGAAGCTTTCTTT. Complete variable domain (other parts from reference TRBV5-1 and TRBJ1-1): KAGVTQTPRYLIKTRGQQVTLSCSPISGHRSVSWYQQTPGQGLQFLFEYFSETQRNKGNFPGRFSGRQFSNSRSEMNVSTLELGDSALYLCASSLKGDTEAFFGQGTRLTVV.

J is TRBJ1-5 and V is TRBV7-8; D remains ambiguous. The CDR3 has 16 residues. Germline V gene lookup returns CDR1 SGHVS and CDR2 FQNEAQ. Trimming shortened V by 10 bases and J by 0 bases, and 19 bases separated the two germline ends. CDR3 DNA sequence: TGTGCCACCTCCAGGTGGAGGACTAATAGCAATCAGCCCCAGCATTTT. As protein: CATSRWRTNSNQPQHF.

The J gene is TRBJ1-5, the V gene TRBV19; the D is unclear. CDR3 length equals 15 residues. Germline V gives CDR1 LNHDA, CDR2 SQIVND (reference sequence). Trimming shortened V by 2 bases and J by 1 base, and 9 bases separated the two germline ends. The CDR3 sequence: CASSIWGPSNQPQHF. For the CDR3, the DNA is TGTGCCAGTAGTATATGGGGTCCGAGCAATCAGCCCCAGCATTTT.

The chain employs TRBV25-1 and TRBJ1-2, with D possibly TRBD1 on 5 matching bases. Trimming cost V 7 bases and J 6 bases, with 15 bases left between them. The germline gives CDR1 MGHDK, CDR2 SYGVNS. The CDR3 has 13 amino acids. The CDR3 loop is CASKNRGNDGYTF. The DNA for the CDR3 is TGTGCCAGCAAAAATCGGGGGAATGATGGCTACACCTTC.

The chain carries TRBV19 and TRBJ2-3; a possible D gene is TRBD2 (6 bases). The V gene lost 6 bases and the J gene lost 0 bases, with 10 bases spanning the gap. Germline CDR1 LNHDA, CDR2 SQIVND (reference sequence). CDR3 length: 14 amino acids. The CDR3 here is CASRRLASTDTQYF. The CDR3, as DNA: TGTGCCAGTAGAAGGCTAGCGAGCACAGATACGCAGTATTTT.

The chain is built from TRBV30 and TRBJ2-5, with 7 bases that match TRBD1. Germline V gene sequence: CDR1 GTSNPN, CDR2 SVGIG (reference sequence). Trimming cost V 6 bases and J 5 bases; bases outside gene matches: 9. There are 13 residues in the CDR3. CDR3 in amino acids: CACDLGQFETQYF. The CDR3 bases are TGTGCCTGCGACCTGGGACAGTTCGAGACCCAGTACTTC.

The CDR3 DNA follows: TGTGCCAGCAGCTTAGCATTCGGGGAATACAATGAGCAGTTCTTC. Protein: CASSLAFGEYNEQFF. The J gene is TRBJ2-1, the V gene TRBV7-2, with D possibly being TRBD2 (5 bases). Per the germline V gene, CDR1 is SGHTA and CDR2 is FQGNSA. Trimming left V 0 bases short and J 4 bases short, with 10 bases between. The CDR3 covers 15 residues. Full variable domain (outside the CDR3, taken from reference TRBV7-2 and TRBJ2-1): GAGVSQSPSNKVTEKGKDVELRCDPISGHTALYWYRQSLGQGLEFLIYFQGNSAPDKSGLPSDRFSAERTGGSVSTLTIQRTQQEDSAVYLCASSLAFGEYNEQFFGPGTRLTVL.

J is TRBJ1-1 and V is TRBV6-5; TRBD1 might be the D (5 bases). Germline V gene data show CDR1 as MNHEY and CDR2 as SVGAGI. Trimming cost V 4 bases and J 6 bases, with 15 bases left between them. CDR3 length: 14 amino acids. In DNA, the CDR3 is TGTGCCAGCAGTTCGCGGGGAGGGGCCCCTGAAGCTTTCTTT. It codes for CASSSRGGAPEAFF.

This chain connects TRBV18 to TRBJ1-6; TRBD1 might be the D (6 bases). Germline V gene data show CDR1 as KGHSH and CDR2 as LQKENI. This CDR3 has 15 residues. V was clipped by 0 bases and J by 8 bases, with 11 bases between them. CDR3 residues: CASSPPTGADSPLHF. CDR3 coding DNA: TGTGCCAGCTCACCACCGACAGGAGCGGATTCACCCCTCCACTTT.

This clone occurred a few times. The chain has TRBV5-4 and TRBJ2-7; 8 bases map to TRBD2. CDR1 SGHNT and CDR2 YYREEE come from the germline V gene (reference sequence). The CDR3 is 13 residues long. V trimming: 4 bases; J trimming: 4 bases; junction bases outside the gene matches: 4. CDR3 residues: CASSRGTRYEQYV. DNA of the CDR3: TGTGCCAGCAGCCGAGGGACTAGGTACGAGCAGTACGTC.

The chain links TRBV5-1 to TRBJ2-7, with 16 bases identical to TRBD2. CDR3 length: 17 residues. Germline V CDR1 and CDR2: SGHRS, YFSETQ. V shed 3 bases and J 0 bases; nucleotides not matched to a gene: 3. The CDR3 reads CASSWGLAGGRSYEQYF. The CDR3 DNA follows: TGCGCCAGCAGCTGGGGACTAGCGGGGGGGCGCTCCTACGAGCAGTACTTC.

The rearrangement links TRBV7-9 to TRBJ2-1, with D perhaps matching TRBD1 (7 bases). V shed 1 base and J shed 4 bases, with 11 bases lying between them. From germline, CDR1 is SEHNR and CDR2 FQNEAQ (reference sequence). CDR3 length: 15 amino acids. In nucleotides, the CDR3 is TGTGCCAGCAGCTTAGGGGCAGGGGGGTACAATGAGCAGTTCTTC. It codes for CASSLGAGGYNEQFF.

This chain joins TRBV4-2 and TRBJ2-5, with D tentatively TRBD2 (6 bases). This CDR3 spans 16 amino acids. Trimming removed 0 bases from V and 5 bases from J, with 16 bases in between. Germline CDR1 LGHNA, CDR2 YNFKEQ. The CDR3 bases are TGTGCCAGCAGCCAAGACCGGACTATTTTAAAGGAGACCCAGTACTTC. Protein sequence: CASSQDRTILKETQYF.

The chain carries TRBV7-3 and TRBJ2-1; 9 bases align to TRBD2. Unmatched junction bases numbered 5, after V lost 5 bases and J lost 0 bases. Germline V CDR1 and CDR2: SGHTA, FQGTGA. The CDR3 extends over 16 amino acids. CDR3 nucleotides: TGTGCCAGCAGCCCGACTAGCGGAATCTCCTACAATGAGCAGTTCTTC. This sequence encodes CASSPTSGISYNEQFF. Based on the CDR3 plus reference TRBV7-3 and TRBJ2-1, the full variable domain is GAGVSQTPSNKVTEKGKYVELRCDPISGHTALYWYRQSLGQGPEFLIYFQGTGAADDSGLPNDRFFAVRPEGSVSTLKIQRTERGDSAVYLCASSPTSGISYNEQFFGPGTRLTVL.

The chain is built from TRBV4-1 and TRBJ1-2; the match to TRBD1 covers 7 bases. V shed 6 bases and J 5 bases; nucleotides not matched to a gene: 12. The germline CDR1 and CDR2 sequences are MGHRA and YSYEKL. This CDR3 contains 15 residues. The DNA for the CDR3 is TGCGCCAGCAGACCAGACAGGGTAGGACGGTATGGCTACACCTTC. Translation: CASRPDRVGRYGYTF.

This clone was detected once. CDR3 residues: CASSSVLGGTEAFF. CDR3 nucleotide sequence: TGCGCCAGCAGCTCCGTCCTTGGGGGCACTGAAGCTTTCTTT. This rearrangement joins TRBV5-1 to TRBJ1-1; a possible D gene is TRBD1 (5 bases). The CDR3 contains 14 residues. The V and J ends lost 3 bases and 4 bases respectively, with 13 bases between them. The V gene's germline CDR1 is SGHRS and CDR2 YFSETQ.

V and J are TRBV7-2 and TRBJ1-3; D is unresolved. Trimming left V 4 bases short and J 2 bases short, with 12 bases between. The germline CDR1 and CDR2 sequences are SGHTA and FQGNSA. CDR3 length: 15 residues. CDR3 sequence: CASSSTGLTGNTIYF. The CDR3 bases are TGTGCCAGCAGCTCAACCGGCCTAACTGGAAACACCATATATTTT.

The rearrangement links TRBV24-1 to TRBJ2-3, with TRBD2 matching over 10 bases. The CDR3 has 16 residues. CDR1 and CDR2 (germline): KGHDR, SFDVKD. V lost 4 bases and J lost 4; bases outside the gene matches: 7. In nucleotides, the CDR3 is TGTGCCACCAGTGAACCGGGGAGCGGGAGGGCAGATACGCAGTATTTT. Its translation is CATSEPGSGRADTQYF.

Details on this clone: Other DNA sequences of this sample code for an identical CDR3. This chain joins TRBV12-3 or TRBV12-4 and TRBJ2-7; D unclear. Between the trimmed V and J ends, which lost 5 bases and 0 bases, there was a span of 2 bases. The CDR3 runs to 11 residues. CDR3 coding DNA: TGTGCCAGCAGTAGCTCCTACGAGCAGTACTTC. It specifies CASSSSYEQYF.

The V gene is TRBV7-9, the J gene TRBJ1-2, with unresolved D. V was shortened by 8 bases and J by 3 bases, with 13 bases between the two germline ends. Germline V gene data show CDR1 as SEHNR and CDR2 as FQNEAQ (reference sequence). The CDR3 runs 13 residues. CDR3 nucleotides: TGTGCCAGCCATGTCTTAGGAGACTATGGCTACACCTTC. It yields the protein CASHVLGDYGYTF. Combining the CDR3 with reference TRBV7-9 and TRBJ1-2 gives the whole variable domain DTGVSQNPRHKITKRGQNVTFRCDPISEHNRLYWYRQTLGQGPEFLTYFQNEAQLEKSRLLSDRFSAERPKGSFSTLEIQRTEQGDSAMYLCASHVLGDYGYTFGSGTRLTVV.

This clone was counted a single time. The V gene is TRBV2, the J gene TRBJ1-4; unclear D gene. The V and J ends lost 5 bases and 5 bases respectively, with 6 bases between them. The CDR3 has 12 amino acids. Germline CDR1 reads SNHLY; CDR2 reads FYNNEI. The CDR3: CASSPLNEKLFF. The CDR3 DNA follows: TGTGCCAGCAGTCCCCTAAATGAAAAACTGTTTTTT.

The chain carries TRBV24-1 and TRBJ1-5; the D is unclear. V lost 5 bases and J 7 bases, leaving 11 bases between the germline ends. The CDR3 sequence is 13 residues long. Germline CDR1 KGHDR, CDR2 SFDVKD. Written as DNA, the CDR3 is TGTGCCACCAGTGTAAGGGTCGGCCAGCCCCAGCATTTT. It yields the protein CATSVRVGQPQHF.

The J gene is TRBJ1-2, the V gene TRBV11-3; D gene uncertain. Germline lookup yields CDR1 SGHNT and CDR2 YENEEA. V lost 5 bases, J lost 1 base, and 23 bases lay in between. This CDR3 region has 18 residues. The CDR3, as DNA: TGTGCCAGCAGCCCCCCGGGTGAACAGAGCTTTTTTAACTATGGCTACACCTTC. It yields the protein CASSPPGEQSFFNYGYTF.

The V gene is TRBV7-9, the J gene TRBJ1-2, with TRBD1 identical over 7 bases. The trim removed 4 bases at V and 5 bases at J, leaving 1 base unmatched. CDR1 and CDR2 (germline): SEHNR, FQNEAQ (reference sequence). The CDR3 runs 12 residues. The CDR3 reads CASSSQGYGYTF. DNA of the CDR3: TGTGCCAGCAGCTCACAGGGGTATGGCTACACCTTC.

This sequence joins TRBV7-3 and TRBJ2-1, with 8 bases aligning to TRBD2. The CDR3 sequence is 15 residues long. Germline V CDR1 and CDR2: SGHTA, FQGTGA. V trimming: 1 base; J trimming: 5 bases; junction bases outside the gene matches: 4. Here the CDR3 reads CASSLMRGENNEQFF. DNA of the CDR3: TGTGCCAGCAGCTTAATGCGGGGGGAGAACAATGAGCAGTTCTTC.

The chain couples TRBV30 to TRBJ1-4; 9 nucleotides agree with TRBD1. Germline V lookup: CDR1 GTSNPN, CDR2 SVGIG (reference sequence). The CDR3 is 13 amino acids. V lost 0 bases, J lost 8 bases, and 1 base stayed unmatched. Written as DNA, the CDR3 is TGTGCCTGGAGTGTACAGGGGGCGGAAAAACTGTTTTTT. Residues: CAWSVQGAEKLFF.

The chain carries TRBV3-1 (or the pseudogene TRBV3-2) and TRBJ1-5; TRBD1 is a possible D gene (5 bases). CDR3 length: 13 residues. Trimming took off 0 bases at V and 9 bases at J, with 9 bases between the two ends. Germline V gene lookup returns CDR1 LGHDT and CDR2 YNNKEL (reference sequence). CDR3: CASSQDAGLPQHF. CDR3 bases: TGTGCCAGCAGCCAAGATGCAGGGCTGCCCCAGCATTTT.

The CDR3 protein is CASSEIRPGEQYV. The CDR3 coding sequence is TGTGCCAGCAGTGAAATTAGGCCGGGGGAGCAGTACGTC. The gene calls are TRBV6-1 and TRBJ2-7, with D tentatively TRBD2 (5 bases). Germline V lookup: CDR1 MNHNS, CDR2 SASEGT. There are 13 residues in the CDR3. Trimming left V 2 bases short and J 7 bases short, with 12 bases between.